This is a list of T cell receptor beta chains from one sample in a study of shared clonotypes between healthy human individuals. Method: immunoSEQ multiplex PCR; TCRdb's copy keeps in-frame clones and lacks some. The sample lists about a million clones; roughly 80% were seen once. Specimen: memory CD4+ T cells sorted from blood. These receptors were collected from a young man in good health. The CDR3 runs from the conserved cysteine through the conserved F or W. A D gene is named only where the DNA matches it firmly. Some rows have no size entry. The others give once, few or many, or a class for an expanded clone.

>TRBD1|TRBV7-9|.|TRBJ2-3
TGTGCCAGCAGCCCCTCGGGGACAGGGGCCGAAGATACGCAGTATTTT
CASSPSGTGAEDTQYF
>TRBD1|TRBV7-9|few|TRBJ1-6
TGTGCCAGCAGCGTGACAGGGACTAATTCACCCCTCCACTTT
CASSVTGTNSPLHF
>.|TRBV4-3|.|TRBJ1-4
TGCGCCAGCAGCCTTTTCTCAGGGTTGAGTACTGAAAAACTGTTTTTT
CASSLFSGLSTEKLFF
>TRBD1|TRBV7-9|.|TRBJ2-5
TGTGCCAGCAGTTCCGGGACAGAAGAGACCCAGTACTTC
CASSSGTEETQYF
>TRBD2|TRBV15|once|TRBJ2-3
TGTGCCACCAGCAGAGGCCCCGGGGGGGCCCTAGATACGCAGTATTTT
CATSRGPGGALDTQYF
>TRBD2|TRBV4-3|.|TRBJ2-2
TGCGCCAGCAGCCACCAAGCGGGAGTATACTCCACCGGGGAGCTGTTTTTT
CASSHQAGVYSTGELFF
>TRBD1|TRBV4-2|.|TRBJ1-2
TGTGCCAGCAGCCGGACAGGGGGCGACGGCTACACCTTC
CASSRTGGDGYTF
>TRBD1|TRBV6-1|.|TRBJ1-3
TGTGCCAGCAGAGACCAACAGGGGTGGGGAAACACCATATATTTT
CASRDQQGWGNTIYF
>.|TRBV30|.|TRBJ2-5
TGTGCCTGGAGTGTCCGGGAGTCTCAAGAGACCCAGTACTTC
CAWSVRESQETQYF
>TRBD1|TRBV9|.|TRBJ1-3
TGTGCCAGCAGCCCGGGGGACAGGGTTAACACCATATATTTT
CASSPGDRVNTIYF
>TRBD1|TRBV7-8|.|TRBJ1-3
TGTGCCAGCAGCGGAATAGGACAGGCTGGAAACACCATATATTTT
CASSGIGQAGNTIYF
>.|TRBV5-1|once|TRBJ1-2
TGCGCCAGCAGCCCAAGACAAGGGGCGAGAATGGGCTACACCTTC
CASSPRQGARMGYTF
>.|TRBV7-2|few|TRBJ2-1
TGTGCCAGCAGTGAGGCGGCCGCCTACAATGAGCAGTTCTTC
CASSEAAAYNEQFF
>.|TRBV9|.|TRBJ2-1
TGTGCCAGCAGCGCCGGGACATTATTCTACAATGAGCAGTTCTTC
CASSAGTLFYNEQFF
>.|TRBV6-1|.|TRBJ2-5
TGTGCCAGCAGTGCGGCCAGGCCAAACGTGGGGACCCAGTACTTC
CASSAARPNVGTQYF
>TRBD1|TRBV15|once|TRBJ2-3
TGTGCCACCAGCAGGGGGGGACAGGGGGCCACAGATACGCAGTATTTT
CATSRGGQGATDTQYF
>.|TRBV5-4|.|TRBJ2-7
TGTGCCAGCAGCCGAAAAGGGGGGCGGGGCGAGCAGTACTTC
CASSRKGGRGEQYF
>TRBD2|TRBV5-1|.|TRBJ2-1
TGCGCCAGCAGCTTGGGAACTAGCGGGAGCTTCTCCTACAATGAGCAGTTCTTC
CASSLGTSGSFSYNEQFF
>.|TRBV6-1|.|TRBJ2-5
TGTGCCAGCAGTGAAGGTACCGGGACACTTAGGGAGACCCAGTACTTC
CASSEGTGTLRETQYF
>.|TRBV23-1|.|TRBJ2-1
TGCGCCAGCAGTCATCCGAAAGGGGTGATTGAGCAGTTCTTC
CASSHPKGVIEQFF
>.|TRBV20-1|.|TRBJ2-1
TGCAGTGCATACCGGGACGAAGGGCCGTTCTTC
CSAYRDEGPFF
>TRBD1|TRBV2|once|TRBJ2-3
TGTGCCAGCACCAGGGACAGGTGGACAGATACGCAGTATTTT
CASTRDRWTDTQYF
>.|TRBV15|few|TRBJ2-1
TGTGCCACCAGCAGAGAAATAGGGGGTTTCAATGAGCAGTTCTTC
CATSREIGGFNEQFF
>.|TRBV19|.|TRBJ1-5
TGTGCCAGTAGTATGAGGTTCTCCGGGGGCAATCAGCCCCAGCATTTT
CASSMRFSGGNQPQHF
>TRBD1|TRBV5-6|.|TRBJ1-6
TGTGCCAGCAGCCTTAGGGACAGGGATAATTCACCCCTCCACTTT
CASSLRDRDNSPLHF
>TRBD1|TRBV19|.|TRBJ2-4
TGTGCCAGTAGCCGGACAGGGGAGGGAAACATTCAGTACTTC
CASSRTGEGNIQYF
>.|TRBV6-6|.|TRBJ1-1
TGTGCCAGCAGTACCGCAAACAGGGAAGCTTTCTTT
CASSTANREAFF
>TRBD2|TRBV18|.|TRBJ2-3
TGTGCCAGCTCACCGGGACTAGGAACAGATACGCAGTATTTT
CASSPGLGTDTQYF
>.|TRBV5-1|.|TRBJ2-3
TGCGCCAGCAGCTGGGAATCTTTACCCACAGATACGCAGTATTTT
CASSWESLPTDTQYF
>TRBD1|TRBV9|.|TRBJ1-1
TGTGCCAGCAGCGTAACTTGGACAGGTGAAGCTTTCTTT
CASSVTWTGEAFF